The clone carrying this T cell receptor (beta chain) was detected a few times. This entry is derived from a study of human T cells and chemical hapten exposure. Study context: Patients' scalps got diphenylcyclopropenone weekly throughout the approximately 25-week study.

TCRdb re-called the RACE reads through MiXCR, storing one row per CDR3 protein. Seen here are under 50,000 distinct CDR3 sequences, 9% to 9.5% observed once, and the top ten hold 20% to 30%. The trim removed 4 bases at V and 1 base at J, leaving 4 bases unmatched. Germline CDR1 SGDLS, CDR2 YYNGEE. This CDR3 has 15 amino acids. Time point noted: patch test 3, about 24 weeks after DPC sensitization. As for treatment: therapeutic diphenylcyclopropenone sensitization with weekly scalp DPC. RNA extraction used unfractionated whole blood as the source of total RNA. Sequencing used whole blood, obtained in connection with sensitization to the hapten diphenylcyclopropenone (DPC). This clonotype was sampled from a man aged 50 or older with alopecia areata. Some clones in this sample may be carry-over from other donors' samples. This sequence joins TRBV9 and TRBJ2-2; 7 bases are shared with TRBD1. DNA for the CDR3: TGTGCCAGCAGCCCCGGGACAGTGAACACCGGGGAGCTGTTTTTT. Protein sequence: CASSPGTVNTGELFF.